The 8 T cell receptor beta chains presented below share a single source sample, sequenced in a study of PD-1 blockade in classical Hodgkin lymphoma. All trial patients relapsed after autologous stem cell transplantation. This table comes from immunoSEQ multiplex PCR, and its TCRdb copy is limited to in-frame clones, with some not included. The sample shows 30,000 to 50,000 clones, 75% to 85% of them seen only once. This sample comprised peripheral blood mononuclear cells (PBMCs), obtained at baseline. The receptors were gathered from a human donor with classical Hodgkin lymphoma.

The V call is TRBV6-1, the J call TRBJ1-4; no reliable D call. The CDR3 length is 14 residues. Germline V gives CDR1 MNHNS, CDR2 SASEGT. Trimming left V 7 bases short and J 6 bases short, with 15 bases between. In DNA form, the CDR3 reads TGTGCCAGCAACCGCCGGGGTGCCGATGAAAAACTGTTTTTT. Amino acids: CASNRRGADEKLFF.

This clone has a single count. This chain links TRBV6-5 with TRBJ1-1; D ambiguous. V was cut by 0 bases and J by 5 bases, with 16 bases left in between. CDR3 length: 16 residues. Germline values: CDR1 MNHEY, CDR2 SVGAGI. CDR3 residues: CASSYSAGLGGTEAFF. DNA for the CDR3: TGTGCCAGCAGTTACTCCGCTGGCCTGGGTGGAACTGAAGCTTTCTTT.

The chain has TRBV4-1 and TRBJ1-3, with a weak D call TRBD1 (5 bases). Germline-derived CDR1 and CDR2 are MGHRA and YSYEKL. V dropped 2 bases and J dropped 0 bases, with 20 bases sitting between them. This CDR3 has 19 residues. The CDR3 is CASSQNRRAGTFSGNTIYF. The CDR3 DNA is TGCGCCAGCAGCCAAAATCGTCGGGCAGGGACGTTCTCTGGAAACACCATATATTTT.

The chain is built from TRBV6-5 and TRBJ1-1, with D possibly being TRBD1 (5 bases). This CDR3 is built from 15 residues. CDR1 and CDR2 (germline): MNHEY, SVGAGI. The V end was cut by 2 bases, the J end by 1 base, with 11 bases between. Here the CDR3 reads CASSYQDITNTEAFF. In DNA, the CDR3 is TGTGCCAGCAGTTACCAGGACATTACGAACACTGAAGCTTTCTTT.

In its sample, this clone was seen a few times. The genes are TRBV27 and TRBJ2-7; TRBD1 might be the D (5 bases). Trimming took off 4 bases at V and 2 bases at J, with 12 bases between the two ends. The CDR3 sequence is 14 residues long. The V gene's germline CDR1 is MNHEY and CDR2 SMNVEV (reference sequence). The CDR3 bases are TGTGCCAGCAGTTCGCTGGACACCCCCTACGAGCAGTACTTC. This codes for CASSSLDTPYEQYF.

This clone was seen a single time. As DNA, the CDR3 is TGTGCCAGCAGTTACTCGGATGAGCAGTTCTTC. Encoded protein: CASSYSDEQFF. The V gene is TRBV6-5, the J gene TRBJ2-1, with no clear D. The CDR3 is 11 amino acids. V was pared by 0 bases and J by 8 bases, with 2 bases between. Germline V CDR1 and CDR2: MNHEY, SVGAGI.

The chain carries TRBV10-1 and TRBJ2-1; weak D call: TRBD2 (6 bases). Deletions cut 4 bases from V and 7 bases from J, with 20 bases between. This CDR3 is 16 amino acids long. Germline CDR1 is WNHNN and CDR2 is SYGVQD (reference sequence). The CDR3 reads CASSGVGKGEVNEQFF. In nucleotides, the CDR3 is TGCGCCAGCAGTGGTGTTGGCAAAGGGGAGGTTAATGAGCAGTTCTTC.

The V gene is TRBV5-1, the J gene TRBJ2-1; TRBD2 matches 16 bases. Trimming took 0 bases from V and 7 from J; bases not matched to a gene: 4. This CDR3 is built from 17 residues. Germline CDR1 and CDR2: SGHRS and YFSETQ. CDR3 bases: TGCGCCAGCAGCTTGGGGCCGGGACTAGCGGGAGGGAATGAGCAGTTCTTC. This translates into CASSLGPGLAGGNEQFF.